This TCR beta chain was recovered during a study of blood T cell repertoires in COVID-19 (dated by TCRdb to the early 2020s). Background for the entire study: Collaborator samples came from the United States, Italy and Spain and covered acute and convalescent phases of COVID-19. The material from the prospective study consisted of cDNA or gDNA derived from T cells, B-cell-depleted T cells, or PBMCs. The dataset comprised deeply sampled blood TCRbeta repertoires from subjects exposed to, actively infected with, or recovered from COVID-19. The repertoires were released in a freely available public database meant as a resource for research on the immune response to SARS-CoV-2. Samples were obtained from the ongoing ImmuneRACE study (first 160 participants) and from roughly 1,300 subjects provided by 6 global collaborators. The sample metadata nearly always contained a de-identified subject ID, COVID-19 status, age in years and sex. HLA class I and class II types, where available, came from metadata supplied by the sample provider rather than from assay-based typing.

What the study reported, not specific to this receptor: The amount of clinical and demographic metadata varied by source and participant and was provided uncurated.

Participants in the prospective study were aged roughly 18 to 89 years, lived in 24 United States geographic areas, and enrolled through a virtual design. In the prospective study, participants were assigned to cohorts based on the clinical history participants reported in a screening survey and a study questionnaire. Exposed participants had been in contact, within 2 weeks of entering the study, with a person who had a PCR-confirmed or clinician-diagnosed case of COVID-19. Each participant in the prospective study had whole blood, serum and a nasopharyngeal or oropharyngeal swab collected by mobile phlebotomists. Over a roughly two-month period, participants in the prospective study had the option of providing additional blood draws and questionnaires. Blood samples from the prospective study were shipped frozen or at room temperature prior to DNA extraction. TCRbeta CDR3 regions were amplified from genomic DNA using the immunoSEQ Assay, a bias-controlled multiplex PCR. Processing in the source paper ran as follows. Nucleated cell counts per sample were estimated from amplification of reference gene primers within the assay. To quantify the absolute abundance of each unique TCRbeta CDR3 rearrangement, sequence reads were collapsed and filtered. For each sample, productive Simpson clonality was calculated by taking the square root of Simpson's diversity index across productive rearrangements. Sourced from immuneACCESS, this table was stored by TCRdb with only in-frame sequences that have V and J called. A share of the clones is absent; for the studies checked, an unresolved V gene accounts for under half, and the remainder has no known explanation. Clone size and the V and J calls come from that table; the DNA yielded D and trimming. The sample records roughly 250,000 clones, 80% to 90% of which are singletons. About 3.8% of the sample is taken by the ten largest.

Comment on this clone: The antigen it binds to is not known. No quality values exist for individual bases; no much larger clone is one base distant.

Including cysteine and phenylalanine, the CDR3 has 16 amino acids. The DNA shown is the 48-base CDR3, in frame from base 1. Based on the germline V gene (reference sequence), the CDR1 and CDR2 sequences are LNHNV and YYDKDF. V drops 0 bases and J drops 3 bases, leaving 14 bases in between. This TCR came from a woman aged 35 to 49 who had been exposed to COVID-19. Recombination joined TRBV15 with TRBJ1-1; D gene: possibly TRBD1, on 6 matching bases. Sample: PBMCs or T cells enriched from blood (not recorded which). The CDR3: CATSRDVRGWDTEAFF. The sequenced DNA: TGTGCCACCAGCAGAGATGTGAGGGGGTGGGACACTGAAGCTTTCTTT.